A single sample is the source of the 16 T cell receptor beta chains below, sequenced in a study of blood T cell repertoires in COVID-19 (TCRdb year 2020). Library prep was done by the immunoSEQ multiplex PCR assay. Drawn from immuneACCESS, this table holds only the in-frame rearrangements with V and J called that TCRdb kept. Clones are partly lost; checked studies trace under half to an unresolved V gene and leave the rest unexplained. In all, the sample holds hundreds of thousands of clones, and about 89% of those were seen once. The ten largest make up about 5% of the sample. The sample consisted of peripheral blood. The receptors shown here come from a man in his forties with acute or convalescent COVID-19.

A word on this clone: The junction does not match germline at one end; this may be a read error. This chain joins TRBV14 and TRBJ1-2; tentatively, D is TRBD1 (6 bases). The germline V gene encodes CDR1 SGHDN and CDR2 FVKESK. The length of the CDR3 is 12 residues. The CDR3 protein is CASSQAGGRPSF. CDR3 in DNA: TGTGCCAGCAGCCAAGCGGGGGGCAGGCCATCGTTC.

The chain employs TRBV24-1 and TRBJ1-4; D is unresolved. V lost 7 bases and J 8 bases, leaving 10 bases between the germline ends. The CDR3 loop spans 12 amino acids. CDR1 and CDR2 (germline): KGHDR, SFDVKD. DNA of the CDR3: TGTGCCACCAGCCACAGTGGGGAAAAACTGTTTTTT. Amino acid sequence: CATSHSGEKLFF.

V and J are TRBV4-1 and TRBJ2-7; D gene ambiguous. CDR1 is MGHRA, CDR2 YSYEKL, per germline. The CDR3 extends over 14 amino acids. Trimming pared 1 base from V and 2 bases from J, leaving 9 bases between. The CDR3 region is CASSQVHPTYEQYF. CDR3 in DNA: TGCGCCAGCAGCCAAGTTCATCCAACCTACGAGCAGTACTTC.

The chain joins TRBV15 to TRBJ1-2, with D maybe TRBD1 (6 bases). Per germline, CDR1 LNHNV and CDR2 YYDKDF (reference sequence). The CDR3 runs to 15 residues. The V end lost 5 bases, the J end lost 0 bases, and 13 bases lay between the germline ends. As DNA, the CDR3 is TGTGCCACCAGCTCCTCAAGGACAGCTAACTATGGCTACACCTTC. Its translation: CATSSSRTANYGYTF.

The chain carries TRBV29-1 and TRBJ2-1; tentatively, D is TRBD2 (6 bases). This CDR3 has 17 residues. The V gene's germline CDR1 is SQVTM and CDR2 ANQGSEA. V was cut by 4 bases and J by 0 bases, with 19 bases left in between. Here the CDR3 reads CSVVWAGRPSSYNEQFF. The CDR3, as DNA: TGCAGCGTTGTATGGGCGGGGAGGCCCAGCTCCTACAATGAGCAGTTCTTC.

As for this clone: At one boundary the junction diverges from the germline segment, which might be a read error. The CDR3, as DNA: TGTGCCAGCAGCTTCGACGCGGGGGGGCCTCTTCAGCACTTC. Encoded protein: CASSFDAGGPLQHF. V and J are TRBV5-6 and TRBJ2-5, with 9 bases fitting TRBD2. Germline lookup yields CDR1 SGHDT and CDR2 YYEEEE. The CDR3 loop spans 14 amino acids.

The V and J genes are TRBV5-1 and TRBJ1-1, with D tentatively TRBD1 (5 bases). The CDR3 runs 13 residues. The germline CDR1 and CDR2 sequences are SGHRS and YFSETQ. The V gene lost 3 bases and the J gene lost 4 bases, with 10 bases spanning the gap. The CDR3 DNA reads TGCGCCAGCAGCTGGGGGGGTCCCACTGAAGCTTTCTTT. Translating gives CASSWGGPTEAFF.

This clone has only one observation. The V call is TRBV6-5, the J call TRBJ1-1; TRBD1 aligns across 7 bases. The J segment lost 0 bases and the V segment lost 0 bases, leaving 1 base of the junction unmatched. The CDR3 has 15 amino acids. Per germline, CDR1 MNHEY and CDR2 SVGAGI. This CDR3 is CASSYSGTVNTEAFF. The DNA for the CDR3 is TGTGCCAGCAGTTACTCTGGGACAGTGAACACTGAAGCTTTCTTT.

This rearrangement joins TRBV10-3 to TRBJ1-2, with 8 bases lining up with TRBD1. Looked up from germline, CDR1 is ENHRY and CDR2 is SYGVKD. The CDR3 totals 14 residues. V gave up 4 bases and J gave up 4 bases; unmatched junction bases: 5. The CDR3 spells CAISGGQEPYGYTF. Here the CDR3 DNA reads TGTGCCATCAGTGGGGGACAGGAGCCCTATGGCTACACCTTC.

The chain has TRBV11-2 and TRBJ2-1; no definite D call. Trimming stripped 5 bases from V and 7 bases from J, with 9 bases between. Germline CDR1 reads SGHAT; CDR2 reads FQNNGV. The CDR3 covers 12 residues. The CDR3 sequence: CASSPVWNEQFF. The CDR3 DNA follows: TGTGCCAGCAGCCCGGTTTGGAATGAGCAGTTCTTC.

V gene TRBV6-5 combines with J gene TRBJ1-1, with D perhaps TRBD1 (6 bases). The CDR3 has 13 amino acids. Trimming left V 2 bases short and J 10 bases short, with 14 bases between. Germline V lookup: CDR1 MNHEY, CDR2 SVGAGI. CDR3 sequence: CASSYVQGLPAFF. CDR3 nucleotides: TGTGCCAGCAGTTACGTACAGGGCTTGCCAGCTTTCTTT.

The J gene is TRBJ1-1, the V gene TRBV27; TRBD1 agrees at 9 bases. The CDR3 is 13 amino acids. V lost 6 bases, J lost 5 bases, and 4 bases stayed unmatched. Germline V gene sequence: CDR1 MNHEY, CDR2 SMNVEV (reference sequence). The CDR3 sequence: CASRRTGDTEAFF. The CDR3 nucleotides are TGTGCCAGCAGGAGGACAGGGGATACTGAAGCTTTCTTT.

The rearrangement links TRBV27 to TRBJ2-7; D is perhaps TRBD1 (6 bases). Germline V gene lookup returns CDR1 MNHEY and CDR2 SMNVEV (reference sequence). Deletions cut 3 bases from V and 6 bases from J, with 15 bases between. There are 14 residues in the CDR3. The CDR3 reads CASSLNQQGGEQYF. CDR3 in DNA: TGTGCCAGCAGTTTGAACCAACAGGGCGGCGAGCAGTACTTC.

This chain connects TRBV9 to TRBJ2-7; 8 bases agree with TRBD1. The V segment lost 3 bases and the J segment 3 bases; nucleotides outside the gene matches: 8. This CDR3 is 15 amino acids long. The germline V gene has CDR1 SGDLS and CDR2 YYNGEE. CDR3 in DNA: TGTGCCAGCAGCGCACAGGGGGGTAACTACTACGAGCAGTACTTC. Protein product: CASSAQGGNYYEQYF.

V is TRBV19 and J is TRBJ1-1; D remains ambiguous. Germline CDR1 reads LNHDA; CDR2 reads SQIVND (reference sequence). V shed 6 bases and J shed 3 bases, with 11 bases lying between them. The CDR3 totals 13 residues. The DNA of the CDR3 is TGTGCCAGTAGCCTCCTTGGCCACACTGAAGCTTTCTTT. It is translated as CASSLLGHTEAFF.

The chain recombines TRBV27 with TRBJ2-7; 7 positions agree with TRBD2. Per germline, CDR1 MNHEY and CDR2 SMNVEV (reference sequence). The CDR3 sequence is 16 residues long. V was pared by 5 bases and J by 4 bases, with 14 bases of the junction left unmatched. The CDR3 DNA sequence: TGTGCCAGCAGTCCCTCTGTGAAGTGGGGGGGTTACGAGCAGTACTTC. This gives the protein CASSPSVKWGGYEQYF.